These 13 T cell receptor beta chains came from one sample sequenced in a study of control samples from healthy donors and cancer patients. Sequenced by immunoSEQ multiplex PCR; TCRdb stores in-frame clones only, minus some. The sample has about 150,000 clones, 94% seen once; the top ten hold about 5.6%. Material for sequencing was blood. These receptors were taken from a man aged 40-49 years in good health.

This chain joins TRBV7-9 and TRBJ1-5, with D perhaps TRBD1 (6 bases). Germline loops: CDR1 SEHNR, CDR2 FQNEAQ (reference sequence). Trimming left V 1 base short and J 2 bases short, with 12 bases between. The CDR3 extends over 16 amino acids. The CDR3 is CASSLESSGGNQPQHF. DNA of the CDR3: TGTGCCAGCAGCTTAGAATCGTCAGGGGGCAATCAGCCCCAGCATTTT.

The chain combines TRBV6-5 with TRBJ1-2; tentative D call: TRBD1 (6 bases). The CDR3 has 13 residues. Germline CDR1 and CDR2: MNHEY and SVGAGI. The V gene lost 7 bases and the J gene lost 0 bases, with 9 bases spanning the gap. CDR3 sequence: CASKDSTNYGYTF. The CDR3 DNA is TGTGCCAGCAAGGACAGTACTAACTATGGCTACACCTTC.

The chain links TRBV6-1 to TRBJ1-4, with 7 nucleotides matching TRBD1. J lost 7 bases, V lost 4 bases, and 12 bases had no gene match. The CDR3 consists of 16 residues. The germline CDR1 and CDR2 sequences are MNHNS and SASEGT. The CDR3 region is CASSAFPTGQGEKLFF. CDR3 coding DNA: TGTGCCAGCAGTGCTTTCCCGACAGGGCAGGGTGAAAAACTGTTTTTT.

The chain employs TRBV7-2 and TRBJ1-2; D possibly corresponds to TRBD1 (6 bases). From germline, CDR1 is SGHTA and CDR2 FQGNSA. The length of the CDR3 is 14 residues. Trimming stripped 5 bases from V and 4 bases from J, with 14 bases between. For the CDR3, the DNA is TGTGCCAGCAGCCCCAGTGGGGGCCCCTATGGCTACACCTTC. This encodes CASSPSGGPYGYTF.

The DNA for the CDR3 is TGTGCCAGCAGTTACGGGACGAGCTACGAGCAGTACTTC. Translation gives CASSYGTSYEQYF. This chain links TRBV6-2 or TRBV6-3 with TRBJ2-7; D tentatively fits TRBD1 or TRBD2 (5 bases each). The CDR3 has 13 amino acids. The ends were cut back, 2 bases at V and 3 bases at J, with 8 bases in the middle. Germline CDR1 reads MNHEY; CDR2 reads SVGEGT.

The chain joins TRBV24-1 to TRBJ2-5; 8 bases fit TRBD2. The CDR3 covers 15 residues. With V trimmed by 6 bases and J by 6 bases, 11 bases remained unmatched. From germline, CDR1 is KGHDR and CDR2 SFDVKD. The DNA of the CDR3 is TGTGCCACCAGTATGGGCGGGGGGCGTCAGAAGACCCAGTACTTC. It yields the protein CATSMGGGRQKTQYF.

J is TRBJ1-1 and V is TRBV12-3 or TRBV12-4; 8 bases map to TRBD1. The trim removed 6 bases at V and 5 bases at J, leaving 5 bases unmatched. This CDR3 is 13 amino acids long. The CDR3 protein is CASREDRETEAFF. The CDR3 region has the DNA TGTGCCAGCAGAGAGGACAGGGAGACTGAAGCTTTCTTT.

This clone is a singleton in its sample. Other DNA variants within this sample encode the same CDR3. The gene calls are TRBV18 and TRBJ1-5; no firm D call. Germline V CDR1 and CDR2: KGHSH, LQKENI. Trimming cost V 3 bases and J 2 bases, with 5 bases left between them. The CDR3 loop spans 13 amino acids. The CDR3: CASSPGGNQPQHF. CDR3 nucleotides: TGTGCCAGCTCACCTGGCGGCAATCAGCCCCAGCATTTT.

The CDR3 loop reads CASTTGSRGYTF. The CDR3 DNA reads TGTGCCAGCACTACAGGGTCAAGGGGCTACACCTTC. The chain employs TRBV28 and TRBJ1-2, with a weak D call TRBD1 (6 bases). CDR1 is MDHEN and CDR2 is SYDVKM in the germline V gene. The germline V and J ends were trimmed by 7 bases and 8 bases, with 14 bases remaining between them. The CDR3 contains 12 residues.

The chain couples TRBV27 to TRBJ2-3; D unresolved. The CDR3 extends over 14 amino acids. In germline, CDR1 is MNHEY, CDR2 SMNVEV (reference sequence). The V and J ends lost 3 bases and 3 bases respectively, with 10 bases between them. In nucleotides, the CDR3 is TGTGCCAGCAGTTTTCAAGGCCGGACAGATACGCAGTATTTT. It translates to CASSFQGRTDTQYF.

The chain recombines TRBV5-1 with TRBJ2-2, with TRBD1 matching over 12 bases. Germline V gene sequence: CDR1 SGHRS, CDR2 YFSETQ. The trim removed 3 bases at V and 6 bases at J, leaving 6 bases unmatched. The CDR3 has 16 amino acids. CDR3 sequence reads: CASSSGTGGAAGELFF. In DNA, the CDR3 is TGCGCCAGCAGCTCCGGGACAGGGGGCGCGGCCGGGGAGCTGTTTTTT.

This clone was seen only a few times. The chain combines TRBV2 with TRBJ1-5; D is undetermined. CDR1 SNHLY and CDR2 FYNNEI come from the germline V gene. Trimming shortened V by 4 bases and J by 3 bases, and 10 bases separated the two germline ends. The CDR3 length is 14 residues. The CDR3 DNA follows: TGTGCCAGCAGTGGACCTGGGTCCAATCAGCCCCAGCATTTT. This translates into CASSGPGSNQPQHF. Supplemented by reference TRBV2 and TRBJ1-5, the full variable domain reads EPEVTQTPSHQVTQMGQEVILRCVPISNHLYFYWYRQILGQKVEFLVSFYNNEISEKSEIFDDQFSVERPDGSNFTLKIRSTKLEDSAMYFCASSGPGSNQPQHFGDGTRLSIL.

The gene calls are TRBV15 and TRBJ2-3; D is unresolved. The germline V gene encodes CDR1 LNHNV and CDR2 YYDKDF (reference sequence). The CDR3 covers 13 residues. V lost 1 base and J lost 0, with 2 bases in between. The CDR3 here is CATSRASTDTQYF. The CDR3 DNA follows: TGTGCCACCAGCAGAGCTAGCACAGATACGCAGTATTTT.